One T cell receptor (beta chain) is described in this entry. The antigen is undetermined. The record originates from a study of OX40 agonist ivuxolimab in advanced cancers. Looking at the study overall: Earlier treatment with anti-PD-1, anti-PD-L1 or anti-CTLA-4 was permitted, and roughly 40% had received some.

This CDR3 region has 15 residues. V was pared by 7 bases and J by 4 bases, with 9 bases of the junction left unmatched. CDR1 MNHNS and CDR2 SASEGT come from the germline V gene. Overall study findings and caveats: Individuals who were partial responders at 0.1-3.0 mg/kg had clonal expansion that ranked among the lowest.

Here immunoSEQ multiplex PCR was the method, and the copy in TCRdb shows in-frame clones only, minus some. Found here are 65,000 to 90,000 clones, over 75% of them singletons; the top ten hold roughly 0.5%. V usage is TRBV6-1 and J usage is TRBJ2-3; 9 positions agree with TRBD1. The sequence came from an adult with an advanced solid tumor such as melanoma, head and neck, liver or kidney cancer. The material was CD4+ or CD8+ T cells sorted from blood, obtained in a trial of the OX40 agonist ivuxolimab. CDR3 sequence: CASILQGARADTQYF. Here the CDR3 DNA reads TGTGCCAGCATTTTACAGGGGGCAAGGGCAGATACGCAGTATTTT.